Each of the 28 T cell receptor beta chains below was sequenced from the same sample in a study of T-cell memory formation after mild COVID-19. TCRdb analysed the 5' RACE reads with MiXCR anew, one entry per CDR3 protein. The sample lists hundreds of thousands of distinct CDR3 sequences, approximately 25% occurring once. Material for sequencing was PBMCs or a T cell subset sorted from them (not recorded which). The receptors here all came from an adult woman who had mild COVID-19 (a few samples of this study predate the infection). Cell type and time point are not known.

The chain combines TRBV20-1 with TRBJ1-6; 7 bases align to TRBD1. Germline V gene lookup returns CDR1 DFQATT and CDR2 SNEGSKA (reference sequence). The V and J ends lost 0 bases and 5 bases, in that order; junction bases with no gene match: 4. The length of the CDR3 is 15 residues. The CDR3 DNA reads TGCAGTGCTAGAGATTTAGGGACAGATAATTCACCCCTCCACTTT. Translated: CSARDLGTDNSPLHF.

V usage is TRBV2 and J usage is TRBJ1-1; D unclear. The V gene lost 6 bases and the J gene lost 7 bases, with 18 bases spanning the gap. The CDR3 sequence is 14 residues long. From germline, CDR1 is SNHLY and CDR2 FYNNEI. The CDR3 region is CASSRSLRTDEAFF. CDR3 coding DNA: TGTGCCAGCAGCAGATCCCTGCGAACGGATGAAGCTTTCTTT.

The chain uses TRBV4-1 and TRBJ2-3, with 10 bases that match TRBD1. The CDR3 covers 17 residues. Per the germline V gene, CDR1 is MGHRA and CDR2 is YSYEKL. The trim removed 5 bases at V and 1 base at J, leaving 9 bases unmatched. The CDR3 here is CASSWSGTGVGTDTQYF. The CDR3 DNA sequence: TGCGCCAGCAGCTGGTCCGGGACAGGGGTCGGCACAGATACGCAGTATTTT.

V is TRBV6-6 and J is TRBJ2-1; TRBD1 might be the D (7 bases). Germline-derived CDR1 and CDR2 are MNHNY and SVGAGI (reference sequence). V was cut by 0 bases and J by 4 bases, with 13 bases left in between. The CDR3 consists of 16 residues. The CDR3 here is CASSYSAGGFYNEQFF. Here the CDR3 DNA reads TGTGCCAGCAGTTACTCAGCAGGGGGGTTTTACAATGAGCAGTTCTTC.

V is TRBV10-3 and J is TRBJ2-1; TRBD2 matches 8 bases. V lost 3 bases and J lost 7; bases outside the gene matches: 8. There are 15 residues in the CDR3. CDR1 and CDR2 (germline): ENHRY, SYGVKD. As DNA, the CDR3 is TGTGCCATCAGTGATGGGAGCGGGGGAGGAAATGAGCAGTTCTTC. Translation: CAISDGSGGGNEQFF.

The chain has TRBV7-3 and TRBJ2-1; D remains ambiguous. V lost 2 bases to trimming and J lost 4 bases, with 9 bases between them. Germline V gene lookup returns CDR1 SGHTA and CDR2 FQGTGA. The CDR3 runs 14 residues. CDR3 region: CASSLVGRYNEQFF. The CDR3 nucleotides read TGTGCCAGCAGCTTAGTCGGCAGGTACAATGAGCAGTTCTTC.

V is TRBV5-1 and J is TRBJ2-5, with 13 bases fitting TRBD2. The germline V gene encodes CDR1 SGHRS and CDR2 YFSETQ. V shed 1 base and J 4 bases; nucleotides not matched to a gene: 13. CDR3 length: 19 amino acids. CDR3 sequence (DNA): TGCGCCAGCAGCTTGAGTGGTAGGACTAGCGGGAGTTTCGGAGAGACCCAGTACTTC. Its translation: CASSLSGRTSGSFGETQYF.

This clonotype was detected a few times. The chain couples TRBV10-3 to TRBJ2-2, with D maybe TRBD2 (7 bases). Trimming cost V 6 bases and J 6 bases, with 20 bases left between them. The CDR3 has 16 amino acids. In germline, CDR1 is ENHRY, CDR2 SYGVKD. The CDR3 nucleotides are TGTGCCATCAGCCCGAACTCCGCGGGGGCCTCCGGGGAGCTGTTTTTT. It is translated as CAISPNSAGASGELFF.

The chain employs TRBV10-3 and TRBJ1-5; 7 bases align to TRBD1. The V gene's germline CDR1 is ENHRY and CDR2 SYGVKD. V lost 2 bases, J lost 7 bases, and 5 bases stayed unmatched. The CDR3 covers 14 residues. DNA for the CDR3: TGTGCCATCAGTGAGACGAACAGGGGACAGCCCCAGCATTTT. It codes for CAISETNRGQPQHF.

The rearrangement links TRBV9 to TRBJ2-3; D possibly corresponds to TRBD1 (6 bases). V lost 6 bases and J lost 0, with 14 bases in between. The CDR3 consists of 15 residues. In germline, CDR1 is SGDLS, CDR2 YYNGEE. CDR3 in amino acids: CASTRDNPSTDTQYF. The CDR3 DNA sequence: TGTGCCAGCACTCGGGACAACCCTAGCACAGATACGCAGTATTTT.

V and J are TRBV19 and TRBJ1-2; 10 bases line up with TRBD1. This CDR3 contains 15 residues. Losses at the gene ends were 7 bases for V and 6 bases for J; bases not matched to a gene: 11. From germline, CDR1 is LNHDA and CDR2 SQIVND (reference sequence). The CDR3 coding sequence is TGTGCCAGTACCCCTTGGGACAGGGGTGATCATGGCTACACCTTC. Translating gives CASTPWDRGDHGYTF.

Only a few counts were recorded for this clonotype. The junction and the germline gene differ at one end; a read error may be behind it. The rearrangement links TRBV12-3 or TRBV12-4 to TRBJ2-5; TRBD1 or TRBD2 may be the D gene (5 bases each). The CDR3 length is 12 residues. In DNA form, the CDR3 reads TGTGCCAGCAGAGGTTCCGGGACCACCAACCACTTC. Its protein is CASRGSGTTNHF.

This clonotype was detected only a few times. The CDR3 is CASNELTEAFF. The CDR3 DNA reads as TGTGCCAGCAACGAACTAACTGAAGCTTTCTTT. The J gene is TRBJ1-1, the V gene TRBV7-8; D unclear. The V and J ends lost 7 bases and 5 bases respectively, with 8 bases between them. Per germline, CDR1 SGHVS and CDR2 FQNEAQ. The CDR3 runs 11 residues. The variable domain in full, with the rest retrieved from reference TRBV7-8 and TRBJ1-1, is GAGVSQSPRYKVAKRGQDVALRCDPISGHVSLFWYQQALGQGPEFLTYFQNEAQLDKSGLPSDRFFAERPEGSVSTLKIQRTQQEDSAVYLCASNELTEAFFGQGTRLTVV.

V usage is TRBV20-1 and J usage is TRBJ1-1, with D maybe TRBD1 (6 bases). The CDR3 runs 13 residues. Trimming pared 4 bases from V and 8 bases from J, leaving 17 bases between. CDR1 is DFQATT and CDR2 is SNEGSKA in the germline V gene (reference sequence). DNA for the CDR3: TGCAGTGCTACCAGCCCCCGGACAGTCGAAGCTTTCTTT. It translates to CSATSPRTVEAFF.

This clonotype was counted between two and nine times. CDR3 bases: TGTGCCAGCAGCTTCCAGGGTTACGAGCAGTTCTTC. Encoded protein: CASSFQGYEQFF. The chain recombines TRBV5-5 with TRBJ2-1, with D perhaps TRBD1 (5 bases). The CDR3 loop spans 12 amino acids. V gave up 2 bases and J gave up 10 bases, with 10 bases separating them. Germline loops: CDR1 SGHKS, CDR2 YYEKEE (reference sequence).

The chain has TRBV11-1 and TRBJ2-1; D unresolved. Germline V gene sequence: CDR1 SGHAT, CDR2 FQDESV (reference sequence). V lost 1 base to trimming and J lost 0 bases, with 10 bases between them. This CDR3 spans 16 amino acids. The CDR3 loop reads CASSLGFRSSYNEQFF. In nucleotides, the CDR3 is TGTGCCAGCAGCTTAGGATTTAGAAGCTCCTACAATGAGCAGTTCTTC.

In this sample, this clonotype turned up a few times. CDR3 sequence reads: CAISEPPYNEQFF. The DNA for the CDR3 is TGTGCCATCAGTGAACCTCCCTACAATGAGCAGTTCTTC. The V call is TRBV10-3, the J call TRBJ2-1; D gene uncertain. The CDR3 runs to 13 residues. Trimming took 3 bases from V and 2 from J, leaving 5 bases between them. The germline V gene encodes CDR1 ENHRY and CDR2 SYGVKD.

This sequence joins TRBV12-3 or TRBV12-4 and TRBJ1-6; D is possibly TRBD1 (6 bases). Trimming removed 3 bases from V and 9 bases from J, with 12 bases in between. This CDR3 spans 14 amino acids. The CDR3 coding sequence is TGTGCCAGCAGTTTCGGCCAGGGGCGTTCACCCCTCCACTTT. It translates to CASSFGQGRSPLHF.

This clonotype was counted only a few times. The rearrangement uses TRBV28 and TRBJ2-7; D not resolved. Per germline, CDR1 MDHEN and CDR2 SYDVKM. The CDR3 is 14 residues long. The V end was cut by 4 bases, the J end by 9 bases, with 19 bases between. CDR3 sequence (DNA): TGTGCCAGCAGTTCCAGTCGGACGGCGAAGGGGCAGTACTTC. Translating it yields CASSSSRTAKGQYF.

This clonotype was detected a few times. As DNA, the CDR3 is TGTGCCACCAGTGATTTAGGAGGGGCCGGGGAGCTGTTTTTT. Its protein is CATSDLGGAGELFF. The chain is built from TRBV24-1 and TRBJ2-2; a weak D match, TRBD2 (6 bases). This CDR3 region has 14 residues. Trimming removed 1 base from V and 6 bases from J, with 8 bases in between. Germline CDR1 KGHDR, CDR2 SFDVKD.

The rearrangement uses TRBV20-1 and TRBJ2-7; no clear D. Trimming took 6 bases from V and 0 from J, leaving 18 bases between them. The germline gives CDR1 DFQATT, CDR2 SNEGSKA (reference sequence). The CDR3 has 15 residues. CDR3 nucleotide sequence: TGCAGTGCAAATAAGGACGGAGTTAGCTCCTACGAGCAGTACTTC. Translated: CSANKDGVSSYEQYF.

This clonotype was seen a few times. The rearrangement links TRBV7-8 to TRBJ2-1; D may be TRBD1 or TRBD2 (6 bases each). Germline-derived CDR1 and CDR2 are SGHVS and FQNEAQ. Trimming removed 2 bases from V and 4 bases from J, with 18 bases in between. The CDR3 is 17 residues long. This chain's CDR3 is CASSLNWGAPGYNEQFF. CDR3 coding DNA: TGTGCCAGCAGCTTAAATTGGGGGGCCCCGGGGTACAATGAGCAGTTCTTC. Drawing the rest from reference TRBV7-8 and TRBJ2-1, the complete variable domain is GAGVSQSPRYKVAKRGQDVALRCDPISGHVSLFWYQQALGQGPEFLTYFQNEAQLDKSGLPSDRFFAERPEGSVSTLKIQRTQQEDSAVYLCASSLNWGAPGYNEQFFGPGTRLTVL.

This clonotype was seen only a few times. Here the CDR3 reads CASSYSSWGETQYF. In DNA form, the CDR3 reads TGTGCCAGCAGTTACTCGTCTTGGGGTGAGACCCAGTACTTC. The V gene is TRBV6-5, the J gene TRBJ2-5; D gene uncertain. The V gene's germline CDR1 is MNHEY and CDR2 SVGAGI. The CDR3 has 14 residues. V lost 0 bases and J 5 bases, leaving 10 bases between the germline ends.

The genes are TRBV19 and TRBJ1-2; D gene uncertain. CDR3 size: 16 residues. CDR1 LNHDA and CDR2 SQIVND come from the germline V gene (reference sequence). The V end was cut by 10 bases, the J end by 2 bases, with 23 bases between. The CDR3 is CATKENQKRFNYGYTF. Here the CDR3 DNA reads TGTGCCACCAAGGAAAACCAGAAAAGATTCAACTATGGCTACACCTTC.

There are a few counts of this clonotype. V is TRBV12-3 or TRBV12-4 and J is TRBJ2-7; TRBD1 aligns across 8 bases. The V and J ends lost 6 bases and 2 bases, in that order; junction bases with no gene match: 3. The CDR3 sequence is 13 residues long. CDR3 bases: TGTGCCAGCAGGCTGGGACAGGCCTACGAGCAGTACTTC. It codes for CASRLGQAYEQYF.

This clonotype was found a few times. The chain uses TRBV2 and TRBJ2-3; D is unresolved. Germline-derived CDR1 and CDR2 are SNHLY and FYNNEI. The CDR3 is 14 residues long. The V end lost 3 bases, the J end lost 2 bases, and 9 bases lay between the germline ends. This CDR3 is CASSDRSFTDTQYF. In DNA, the CDR3 is TGTGCCAGCAGTGACAGGTCCTTCACAGATACGCAGTATTTT. Supplemented by reference TRBV2 and TRBJ2-3, the full variable domain reads EPEVTQTPSHQVTQMGQEVILRCVPISNHLYFYWYRQILGQKVEFLVSFYNNEISEKSEIFDDQFSVERPDGSNFTLKIRSTKLEDSAMYFCASSDRSFTDTQYFGPGTRLTVL.

This sequence joins TRBV4-1 and TRBJ2-5; either TRBD1 or TRBD2 may fit D (5 bases each). CDR1 and CDR2 from the germline V gene are MGHRA and YSYEKL. This CDR3 is built from 13 residues. V was clipped by 6 bases and J by 4 bases, with 12 bases between them. CDR3 in DNA: TGCGCCAGCAGAGACAACGGGGCAGAGACCCAGTACTTC. It translates to CASRDNGAETQYF.

V is TRBV27 and J is TRBJ1-1, with D unclear. The germline V gene has CDR1 MNHEY and CDR2 SMNVEV (reference sequence). The V end lost 7 bases, the J end lost 0 bases, and 15 bases lay between the germline ends. The CDR3 runs to 15 residues. CDR3: CASIGVRLMNTEAFF. The CDR3 coding sequence is TGTGCCAGCATTGGGGTCAGACTCATGAACACTGAAGCTTTCTTT.